The rows below give T cell receptor beta chains drawn from one sample of a study of T cell responses to AZD1222 COVID-19 vaccine. TCRdb's table, derived via immunoSEQ multiplex PCR, lists solely in-frame clones and lacks some. The sample carries fewer than 130,000 clones, around 90% recorded once. Sequenced here: peripheral blood, sampled on day 0 of AZD1222 vaccination. Source of these receptors: an adult in good health. CDR3s include the opening cysteine and the closing phenylalanine or tryptophan. The D gene is left open where the match is weak. A clone size is listed for some rows: how often the clone was seen (once, few, many), or a class if it is expanded.

d_gene | j_gene | abundance | v_gene | CDR3nt | CDR3aa
. | TRBJ2-5 | . | TRBV5-1 | TGCGCCAGCAGTTGGAGGCAGGGCGGCAAGACCCAGTACTTC | CASSWRQGGKTQYF
. | TRBJ2-5 | . | TRBV7-9 | TGTGCCAGCAGCTATTTAGGGAGGGGGACAGTAATCGGTGAGACCCAGTACTTC | CASSYLGRGTVIGETQYF
. | TRBJ2-2 | . | TRBV6-2/TRBV6-3 | TGTGCCAGCAGTTCGGGGGCTAGGGACACCGGGGAGCTGTTTTTT | CASSSGARDTGELFF
TRBD2 | TRBJ2-2 | . | TRBV5-1 | TGCGCCAGCAGCTTGCAATCTGGGGGACTAGGTGCCGGGGAGCTGTTTTTT | CASSLQSGGLGAGELFF
TRBD1 | TRBJ1-3 | . | TRBV5-1 | TGCGCCAGCAGCTCCGGGACAGGGGTCGGAAACACCATATATTTT | CASSSGTGVGNTIYF
. | TRBJ1-1 | . | TRBV7-2 | TGTGCCAGCAGCCCCTACCCCATCACTGAAGCTTTCTTT | CASSPYPITEAFF
TRBD1 | TRBJ2-3 | few | TRBV11-2 | TGTGCCAGCAGCTGGCTGGGACAGCTGACAGATACGCAGTATTTT | CASSWLGQLTDTQYF
. | TRBJ2-5 | . | TRBV5-1 | TGCGCCAGCAGCTTCGGCCCGGAGGAGACCCAGTACTTC | CASSFGPEETQYF
TRBD1 | TRBJ1-2 | . | TRBV3-1/TRBV3-2 | TGTGCCAGCAGCCGACAGGGGGGCGAGAGCTATGGCTACACCTTC | CASSRQGGESYGYTF
TRBD1 | TRBJ1-5 | . | TRBV6-1 | TGTGCCAGCAGTGAAGGAGGACAGGGGGCTCAGCCCCAGCATTTT | CASSEGGQGAQPQHF
TRBD1 | TRBJ2-7 | once | TRBV2 | TGTGCCAGCATCGGGGACAGTTACGAGCAGTACTTC | CASIGDSYEQYF
. | TRBJ1-2 | . | TRBV19 | TGTGCCAGTAGTATAGCAGGGGCGGCCTATGGCTACACCTTC | CASSIAGAAYGYTF
. | TRBJ2-1 | . | TRBV28 | TGTGCCAGCAGTACCTACAATGAGCAGTTCTTC | CASSTYNEQFF
. | TRBJ1-5 | . | TRBV6-1 | TGTGCCAGCAGTGAAGGGAGGGATAGCAATCAGCCCCAGCATTTT | CASSEGRDSNQPQHF